Presented here are 14 T cell receptor beta chains from one specimen sequenced in a study of T cell repertoires in cytomegalovirus infection. TCRdb passed the reads through MiXCR, listing each CDR3 protein once. Among approximately 180,000 distinct CDR3 sequences listed, 8% to 10% were seen once. Input material: PBMCs. These receptors came from a human donor in good health (CMV status not recorded). Some clones in this sample may be carry-over from other donors' samples.

This clonotype was found many times. V and J are TRBV7-2 and TRBJ2-1; D is unresolved. With 0 bases removed from V and 5 bases from J, the gap between germline ends came to 5 bases. The CDR3 consists of 13 residues. The germline CDR1 and CDR2 sequences are SGHTA and FQGNSA. CDR3 protein: CASSLAWDNEQFF. The CDR3 DNA sequence: TGTGCCAGCAGCTTAGCCTGGGACAATGAGCAGTTCTTC.

V and J are TRBV5-1 and TRBJ2-1, with 12 bases identical to TRBD2. This CDR3 contains 19 residues. V trimming: 0 bases; J trimming: 4 bases; junction bases outside the gene matches: 11. The germline V gene has CDR1 SGHRS and CDR2 YFSETQ. CDR3 nucleotides: TGCGCCAGCAGCTTGGGTCCTACGGCTAGCGGGAGGGGATACAATGAGCAGTTCTTC. This gives the protein CASSLGPTASGRGYNEQFF.

This clonotype was counted between two and nine times. The chain has TRBV4-3 and TRBJ2-1; D possibly corresponds to TRBD2 (5 bases). Deletions cut 0 bases from V and 7 bases from J, with 16 bases between. The germline gives CDR1 LGHNA, CDR2 YSLEER. This CDR3 is built from 16 residues. CDR3 DNA: TGCGCCAGCAGCCAAGAGGCTAGCTACCGGGGTAATGAGCAGTTCTTC. This sequence encodes CASSQEASYRGNEQFF.

This clonotype was seen at least ten times. The V gene is TRBV28, the J gene TRBJ1-2; D remains unclear. Trimming took 6 bases from V and 4 from J, leaving 12 bases between them. The CDR3 extends over 13 amino acids. Germline assignment: CDR1 MDHEN and CDR2 SYDVKM. The CDR3 loop is CASRSGVSYGYTF. In DNA, the CDR3 is TGTGCCAGCAGAAGTGGGGTGTCCTATGGCTACACCTTC.

This clonotype has more than one count but fewer than ten. The chain carries TRBV11-2 and TRBJ1-5; D gene unclear. Germline V lookup: CDR1 SGHAT, CDR2 FQNNGV. V was cut by 5 bases and J by 6 bases, with 8 bases left in between. The CDR3 extends over 12 amino acids. The CDR3: CASSPSGQPQHF. CDR3 coding DNA: TGTGCCAGCAGCCCATCTGGTCAGCCCCAGCATTTT.

This clonotype has a count of ten or more. The chain links TRBV7-6 to TRBJ1-2; 7 nucleotides agree with TRBD1. The CDR3 runs 15 residues. The trim removed 1 base at V and 5 bases at J, leaving 7 bases unmatched. CDR1 is SGHVS and CDR2 is FNYEAQ in the germline V gene. In DNA form, the CDR3 reads TGTGCCAGCAGCTTAGGAAGTGGGACAGAGTATGGCTACACCTTC. It codes for CASSLGSGTEYGYTF.

This clonotype was counted ten times or more. V gene TRBV4-1 combines with J gene TRBJ1-1, with 10 bases fitting TRBD1. The CDR3 contains 15 residues. V lost 1 base, J lost 4 bases, and 3 bases stayed unmatched. Germline V gene lookup returns CDR1 MGHRA and CDR2 YSYEKL. The CDR3 loop reads CASSQADRGGTEAFF. The CDR3 DNA is TGCGCCAGCAGCCAAGCGGACAGGGGGGGCACTGAAGCTTTCTTT.

This clonotype has more than one count but fewer than ten. The chain recombines TRBV2 with TRBJ1-3; 7 bases agree with TRBD1. Germline-derived CDR1 and CDR2 are SNHLY and FYNNEI. Trimming removed 7 bases from V and 3 bases from J; junction bases left unmatched: 3. CDR3 length: 13 amino acids. The CDR3 DNA reads as TGTGCCAGCATGCGGGACAGTGGAAACACCATATATTTT. This encodes CASMRDSGNTIYF.

This clonotype came up a few times. This chain links TRBV14 with TRBJ2-3; the match to TRBD2 covers 11 bases. V shed 2 bases and J 2 bases; nucleotides not matched to a gene: 3. This CDR3 has 16 amino acids. CDR1 SGHDN and CDR2 FVKESK come from the germline V gene. The CDR3 loop reads CASSQRLAGITDTQYF. Here the CDR3 DNA reads TGTGCCAGCAGCCAACGACTAGCGGGAATCACAGATACGCAGTATTTT.

In this sample, this clonotype turned up a few times. The chain carries TRBV7-2 and TRBJ1-2, with a weak D call TRBD1 (5 bases). This CDR3 comprises 14 residues. Trimming left V 4 bases short and J 4 bases short, with 13 bases between. Germline V lookup: CDR1 SGHTA, CDR2 FQGNSA. The CDR3, as DNA: TGTGCCAGCAGCTCCACCATGGGGCCCTATGGCTACACCTTC. It yields the protein CASSSTMGPYGYTF.

In this sample, this clonotype turned up many times. The chain uses TRBV5-4 and TRBJ2-1; no definite D call. CDR1 is SGHNT, CDR2 YYREEE, per germline (reference sequence). The V end lost 2 bases, the J end lost 3 bases, and 3 bases lay between the germline ends. CDR3 length: 12 amino acids. This CDR3 reads CASSLNYNEQFF. The CDR3 DNA is TGTGCCAGCAGCTTAAACTACAATGAGCAGTTCTTC.

This clonotype was detected many times. The V call is TRBV6-1, the J call TRBJ2-5, with D unresolved. The CDR3 runs to 13 residues. CDR1 and CDR2 from the germline V gene are MNHNS and SASEGT. Trimming removed 2 bases at V and 5 bases at J, with 9 bases between. As DNA, the CDR3 is TGTGCCAGCAGTGAACTAGGGTTTGAGACCCAGTACTTC. Protein product: CASSELGFETQYF.

The rearrangement joins TRBV20-1 to TRBJ1-6; D remains unclear. This CDR3 region has 12 residues. V was shortened by 6 bases and J by 8 bases, with 11 bases between the two germline ends. Germline V gene data show CDR1 as DFQATT and CDR2 as SNEGSKA (reference sequence). As DNA, the CDR3 is TGCAGTGCCGACCATGAGGATTCACCCCTCCACTTT. It specifies CSADHEDSPLHF.

The table lists this clonotype with many counts. The chain links TRBV20-1 to TRBJ1-3, with 8 bases identical to TRBD1. Looked up from germline, CDR1 is DFQATT and CDR2 is SNEGSKA (reference sequence). The CDR3 is 14 amino acids. V trimming: 6 bases; J trimming: 3 bases; junction bases outside the gene matches: 7. The CDR3 sequence is CSAKPGGRGNTIYF. CDR3 nucleotides: TGCAGTGCGAAGCCAGGGGGCCGTGGAAACACCATATATTTT.